The clone carrying this TCR beta chain has only one observation. The source of the sample is a study of tumor T cells in aggressive B-cell lymphoma. Measured with immunoSEQ multiplex PCR; TCRdb has only the in-frame clones, and not every one. The sample lists roughly 3,300 clones, roughly 66% seen once, with 9.3% in the top ten. The specimen sequenced was tumor tissue. The clonotype originates from an adult with diffuse large B cell lymphoma.

CDR3 nucleotide sequence: TGTGCAAGTCGCTGGCCTGAGAAGGGGGCGAGTGAAAAACTGTTTTTT. It encodes CASRWPEKGASEKLFF. The chain is built from TRBV12-2 and TRBJ1-4; TRBD1, the D gene given by the table, was not confirmed from the DNA. TRBV12-2 is noted as a pseudogene. This CDR3 has 16 residues.